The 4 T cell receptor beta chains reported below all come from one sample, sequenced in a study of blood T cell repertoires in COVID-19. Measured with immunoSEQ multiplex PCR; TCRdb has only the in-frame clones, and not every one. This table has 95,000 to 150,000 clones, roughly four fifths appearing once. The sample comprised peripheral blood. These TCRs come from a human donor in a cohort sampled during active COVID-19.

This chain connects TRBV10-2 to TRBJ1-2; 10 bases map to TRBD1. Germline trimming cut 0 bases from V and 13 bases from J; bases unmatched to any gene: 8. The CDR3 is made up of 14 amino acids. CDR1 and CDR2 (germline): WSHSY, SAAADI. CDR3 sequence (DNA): TGCGCCAGCAGTGAGTCGGGACAGGGGAGAGTTGGCACCTTC. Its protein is CASSESGQGRVGTF.

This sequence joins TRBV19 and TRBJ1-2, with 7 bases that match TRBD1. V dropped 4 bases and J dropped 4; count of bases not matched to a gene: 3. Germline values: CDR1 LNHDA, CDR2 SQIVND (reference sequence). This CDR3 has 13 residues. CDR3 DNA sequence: TGTGCCAGTAGTACGACAGGGTTCTATGGCTACACCTTC. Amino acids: CASSTTGFYGYTF. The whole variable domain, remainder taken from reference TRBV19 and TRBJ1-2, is DGGITQSPKYLFRKEGQNVTLSCEQNLNHDAMYWYRQDPGQGLRLIYYSQIVNDFQKGDIAEGYSVSREKKESFPLTVTSAQKNPTAFYLCASSTTGFYGYTFGSGTRLTVV.

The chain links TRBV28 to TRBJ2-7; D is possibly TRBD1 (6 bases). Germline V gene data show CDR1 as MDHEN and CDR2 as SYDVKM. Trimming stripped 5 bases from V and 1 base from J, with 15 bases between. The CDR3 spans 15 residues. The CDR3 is CASSETQGLSYEQYF. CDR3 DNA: TGTGCCAGCAGTGAGACACAGGGCCTATCCTACGAGCAGTACTTC. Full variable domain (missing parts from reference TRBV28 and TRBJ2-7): DVKVTQSSRYLVKRTGEKVFLECVQDMDHENMFWYRQDPGLGLRLIYFSYDVKMKEKGDIPEGYSVSREKKERFSLILESASTNQTSMYLCASSETQGLSYEQYFGPGTRLTVT.

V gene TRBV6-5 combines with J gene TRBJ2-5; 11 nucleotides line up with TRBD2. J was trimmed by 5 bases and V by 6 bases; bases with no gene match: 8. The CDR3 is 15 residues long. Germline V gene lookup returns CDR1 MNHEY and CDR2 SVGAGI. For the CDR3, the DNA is TGTGCCAGCAGGCGACTAGCGGGGCTGGGGGAGACCCAGTACTTC. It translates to CASRRLAGLGETQYF.